The 16 T cell receptor beta chains in this list originate from one sample, sequenced in a study of blood T cell repertoires in COVID-19. The method was immunoSEQ multiplex PCR; TCRdb's version includes in-frame clones alone and lacks a portion of them. This table has about 210,000 clones, approximately 78% appearing once. Material for sequencing was PBMCs or T cells enriched from blood (not recorded which). The receptors shown here come from a man aged 40-55 years who had recovered from COVID-19.

J is TRBJ2-3 and V is TRBV5-4; 8 bases match TRBD2. Germline lookup yields CDR1 SGHNT and CDR2 YYREEE (reference sequence). Unmatched junction bases numbered 21, after V lost 4 bases and J lost 8 bases. This CDR3 spans 18 amino acids. The CDR3 loop is CASSPGSLAGPSGGTQYF. CDR3 coding DNA: TGTGCCAGCAGCCCCGGTTCTTTAGCGGGGCCATCCGGGGGTACGCAGTATTTT.

This clone was observed once. The V and J genes are TRBV18 and TRBJ1-4; no firm D call. The CDR3 length is 15 residues. Germline lookup yields CDR1 KGHSH and CDR2 LQKENI. The V end was cut by 0 bases, the J end by 9 bases, with 14 bases between. CDR3 nucleotides: TGTGCCAGCTCACCACCCCAAATGGCGGGGAAAAAACTGTTTTTT. Translating gives CASSPPQMAGKKLFF.

The chain joins TRBV2 to TRBJ2-7; D is undetermined. CDR3 length: 10 amino acids. V shed 6 bases and J shed 6 bases, with 6 bases lying between them. CDR1 SNHLY and CDR2 FYNNEI come from the germline V gene. The CDR3, as DNA: TGTGCCAGCAGAGCATTCGAGCAGTACTTC. Translation: CASRAFEQYF.

The V and J genes are TRBV7-2 and TRBJ2-3; 7 nucleotides agree with TRBD2. This CDR3 has 15 residues. Germline assignment: CDR1 SGHTA and CDR2 FQGNSA. With 2 bases clipped from V and 4 bases from J, the junction kept 6 bases outside the gene matches. The CDR3 is CASSLSLAVADTQYF. DNA for the CDR3: TGTGCCAGCAGCTTAAGTCTAGCGGTCGCAGATACGCAGTATTTT.

This sequence joins TRBV19 and TRBJ1-1; possibly TRBD1 for D (6 bases). Per germline, CDR1 LNHDA and CDR2 SQIVND (reference sequence). The CDR3 consists of 14 residues. Trimming removed 4 bases from V and 5 bases from J, with 14 bases in between. CDR3: CASSTQGPGTEAFF. CDR3 bases: TGTGCCAGTAGTACCCAGGGGCCGGGAACTGAAGCTTTCTTT.

This clone occurred many times. The chain has TRBV12-5 and TRBJ2-1; 9 nucleotides line up with TRBD1. The germline gives CDR1 LGHNT, CDR2 FRNRAP. This CDR3 spans 17 amino acids. The V and J ends lost 2 bases and 3 bases, in that order; junction bases with no gene match: 8. The CDR3 nucleotides read TGTGCTAGTGGTTTGATACCCGGGACAGGGCTCTACAATGAGCAGTTCTTC. Translating gives CASGLIPGTGLYNEQFF.

This clone was found once. V usage is TRBV15 and J usage is TRBJ2-3; D is perhaps TRBD2 (6 bases). Germline V gene data show CDR1 as LNHNV and CDR2 as YYDKDF (reference sequence). V lost 6 bases, J lost 1 base, and 11 bases lay in between. CDR3 length: 14 amino acids. CDR3 in amino acids: CATSLIAGTDTQYF. Here the CDR3 DNA reads TGTGCCACCAGTTTAATAGCGGGCACAGATACGCAGTATTTT. Full variable domain (outside the CDR3, taken from reference TRBV15 and TRBJ2-3): DAMVIQNPRYQVTQFGKPVTLSCSQTLNHNVMYWYQQKSSQAPKLLFHYYDKDFNNEADTPDNFQSRRPNTSFCFLDIRSPGLGDTAMYLCATSLIAGTDTQYFGPGTRLTVL.

The chain uses TRBV18 and TRBJ1-1; 7 bases are a match to TRBD1. The germline V gene has CDR1 KGHSH and CDR2 LQKENI. V trimming: 5 bases; J trimming: 3 bases; junction bases outside the gene matches: 3. The CDR3 runs to 13 residues. CDR3 protein: CASSFTGDTEAFF. CDR3 coding DNA: TGTGCCAGCTCATTCACAGGGGACACTGAAGCTTTCTTT.

V and J are TRBV6-6 and TRBJ1-1; no definite D call. The CDR3 loop spans 13 amino acids. The germline V and J ends were trimmed by 7 bases and 4 bases, with 13 bases remaining between them. From germline, CDR1 is MNHNY and CDR2 SVGAGI (reference sequence). The CDR3 nucleotides read TGTGCCAGCAATGAGGGAGGTCTCACTGAAGCTTTCTTT. This translates into CASNEGGLTEAFF.

The chain combines TRBV19 with TRBJ1-2, with 8 bases that match TRBD1. Trimming took 8 bases from V and 8 from J; bases not matched to a gene: 10. The CDR3 is 13 residues long. CDR1 and CDR2 from the germline V gene are LNHDA and SQIVND (reference sequence). The CDR3 here is CASAGQGGKGYTF. For the CDR3, the DNA is TGTGCCAGTGCCGGACAGGGCGGAAAGGGCTACACCTTC. The variable domain in full, with the rest retrieved from reference TRBV19 and TRBJ1-2, is DGGITQSPKYLFRKEGQNVTLSCEQNLNHDAMYWYRQDPGQGLRLIYYSQIVNDFQKGDIAEGYSVSREKKESFPLTVTSAQKNPTAFYLCASAGQGGKGYTFGSGTRLTVV.

This clone showed up just once. The chain carries TRBV5-6 and TRBJ1-2; no clear D. The CDR3 loop spans 15 amino acids. V lost 4 bases to trimming and J lost 6 bases, with 19 bases between them. In germline, CDR1 is SGHDT, CDR2 YYEEEE. CDR3 in DNA: TGTGCCAGCAGCCTCGGACCGACCTCCGGGAATGGCTACACCTTC. Protein sequence: CASSLGPTSGNGYTF.

As DNA, the CDR3 is TGTGCCAGCTCTGAGTCGAACACTGAAGCTTTCTTT. As protein: CASSESNTEAFF. The genes are TRBV18 and TRBJ1-1; D remains unclear. The CDR3 consists of 12 residues. Trimming removed 6 bases from V and 1 base from J, with 6 bases in between. Per germline, CDR1 KGHSH and CDR2 LQKENI.

The chain carries TRBV18 and TRBJ2-7; tentative D call: TRBD1 (6 bases). The CDR3 extends over 12 amino acids. Germline CDR1 and CDR2: KGHSH and LQKENI. Trimming removed 4 bases at V and 2 bases at J, with 6 bases between. The CDR3 protein is CASSRDTYEQYF. The CDR3 nucleotides read TGTGCCAGCTCACGGGACACCTACGAGCAGTACTTC.

The chain has TRBV21-1 and TRBJ2-5; the D call of TRBD2 is as the table states it, not checked on the DNA. TRBV21-1 corresponds to a pseudogene. This CDR3 has 17 residues. The DNA of the CDR3 is TGTGCCAGCAGCTCCGGTAAGGAGGGTGGGGTACAAGAGACCCAGTACTTC. Its protein is CASSSGKEGGVQETQYF.

This clone was counted once. The genes are TRBV5-1 and TRBJ2-3; 8 nucleotides match TRBD2. CDR3 length: 14 amino acids. Germline CDR1 SGHRS, CDR2 YFSETQ. The trim removed 4 bases at V and 4 bases at J, leaving 5 bases unmatched. The CDR3 spells CASSERERADTQYF. The CDR3 bases are TGCGCCAGCAGCGAGCGGGAGCGCGCAGATACGCAGTATTTT.

J is TRBJ1-5 and V is TRBV7-9; 8 bases map to TRBD1. Per the germline V gene, CDR1 is SEHNR and CDR2 is FQNEAQ (reference sequence). The CDR3 is 16 amino acids. V gave up 0 bases and J gave up 6 bases; unmatched junction bases: 7. The CDR3 bases are TGTGCCAGCAGCTTAGCACTGGGACAGGATGGTCAGCCCCAGCATTTT. Protein sequence: CASSLALGQDGQPQHF.